This T cell receptor beta chain was sequenced for a study of cytomegalovirus exposure and HLA in healthy donors (dated by TCRdb to the late 2010s). Background on the whole study: An earlier analysis of about 560 of the donors reported 250 to 300 Gb of sequence data and around 100 million unique TCR beta sequences obtained from some 200 million T cells. Approximately 310 gigabases of sequencing data and approximately 85 million unique TCR sequences were included in an early release covering about 700 HLA-typed donors. Among the 398 genotyped donors, approximately 82% belonged to the genetic ancestry cluster associated with self-reported Caucasian donors. The study aimed to test whether signatures of past pathogen exposure could be identified by cataloging public T cell receptors. The study profiled the T cell repertoires of under 850 subjects by immunosequencing and related them to cytomegalovirus serostatus. Along with the approximately 650-subject first cohort, a separate validation cohort of over 90 different subjects was used. The study combined high-throughput TCR immunosequencing, statistical association of individual TCRs with disease status, and machine learning to predict cytomegalovirus infection status. A later analysis re-analyzed previously published TCR beta repertoires from approximately 670 donors and added high-resolution HLA genotyping to study TCR occurrence patterns. Rather than drawing on any new phenotypic data, the later analysis identified candidate immune exposures from TCR beta sequences and the way those sequences occurred across donors. An earlier analysis of approximately 640 of the donors applied high-throughput TCR beta sequencing to assess whether each TCR beta V gene segment acted as functional or pseudogenic. Donor age, sex, ethnicity and CMV serostatus were collected together with the repertoire data. In a later genetic analysis, genome-wide SNP genotypes for about 65% of the 666 donors were used, and that subset was treated as a discovery cohort. All discovery cohort repertoires had been generated on a single sequencing platform. HLA typing covered class I and class II loci at four-digit resolution. The number of donors typed differed by locus, with about 620-630 for A, B, C, DRB1 and DQB1, over 500 for DQA1, 600 to 610 for DPA1, and about 450 for DPB1. Because of strong linkage in the cohort, five DR-DQ haplotypes were treated as single units for association and clustering. Among 398 genotyped donors of the cohort, an average of approximately 240,000 unique TCR beta nucleotide sequences were sequenced per donor, approximately 20% of them non-productive.

Concerning this clone: It lacks a known antigen. No much larger clone is present one base from it, and per-base qualities are unavailable.

Libraries were made using the immunoSEQ multiplex PCR assay. For the multiplex PCR, a mixture combining 60 forward primers for TCR Vbeta segments and 13 reverse primers for TCR Jbeta segments was used. Amplification of the CDR3 region of rearranged TCR beta genes was performed with a multiplex PCR assay on genomic DNA. The Illumina HiSeq System was used to sequence the amplified TCR beta libraries as 87-base-pair reads. Under the source paper's analysis protocol: Across the 500 to 700 repertoires, a later analysis counted 80 million or so unique TCR beta chains, roughly 11 million of which were shared by at least two donors. Raw reads were error-corrected and collapsed into unique sequences with a nearest-neighbor algorithm that merged closely related sequences to remove PCR and sequencing errors. To assign V, D and J gene segments, CDR3 sequences were aligned to IMGT reference sequences. For a sequence to be retained, at least a six-nucleotide match to both a V gene segment and a J gene segment was required. Rearrangements were called productive when the CDR3 lacked stop codons and stayed in frame with V and J; all others were non-productive. CDR3 was defined according to IMGT convention as the region running from the second conserved V-encoded cysteine to the conserved J-encoded phenylalanine. Sequences without an unambiguous match to a single V gene segment were excluded from the earlier analysis of about 630 of the donors. In an earlier analysis of a few hundred of the donors, V segments were called functional above 56.7% productive rearrangements and were called segregating when the between-donor standard deviation exceeded 5%. To diagnose cytomegalovirus status from the catalog of TCR beta chain sequences, a statistical classification framework was built. A later analysis assigned V and J genes by comparing TCR nucleotide sequences with IMGT/GENE-DB human TR gene sequences. A later analysis assigned CDR3 sequences and most-parsimonious VDJ recombination scenarios with the TCRdist pipeline. A later analysis defined each TCR beta chain by its CDR3 amino acid sequence plus V-gene family, and excluded reads lacking a unique V-gene family. To address suspected cross-contamination and a sequencing artifact, a later analysis removed a few hundred highly shared, low-generation-probability nucleotide sequences. In a later analysis, a clonal expansion index was calculated for each public chain from normalized within-repertoire ranks of inferred template counts. A later analysis computed generation probabilities with a VDJ recombination model fitted to out-of-frame rearrangements, and checked the results against IGoR. In a later analysis, hypergeometric tests were used to score TCR-TCR, TCR-HLA and TCR-CMV co-occurrence, with a repertoire-size bias correction applied to TCR pairs. To estimate false discovery rates, a later analysis permuted the HLA or CMV assignments 20 times. In a later analysis, co-occurring TCRs were grouped with DBSCAN, and TCRdist sequence similarity was added when clustering was performed within HLA-allele-positive subsets. Repertoires with fewer than 30,000 or more than 120,000 public chains, plus five repertoires with anomalous nucleotide sharing, were excluded from co-occurrence clustering. TCRdb provides this immuneACCESS table in a form limited to in-frame rearrangements. Some clones are lacking; in checked studies, under half of them reflect an unresolved V gene, and why the rest are absent is not known. V and J calls and clone size are as listed in that table; D and trimming were resolved from the DNA. The sample table shows a few hundred thousand clones, and approximately 82% are seen once. The biggest ten clones account for about a tenth of the sample.

The CDR3 has 14 amino acids, counting the end cysteine and phenylalanine. The read is trimmed to its CDR3 DNA, 42 bases read in frame from base 1. V is reduced by 0 bases and J by 5 bases, leaving a spacing of 11 bases between them. Taken from the germline V gene, the CDR1 and CDR2 loops are KGHSH and LQKENI. Study-wide conclusions, independent of this receptor: Some IMGT-functional V segments, including TRBV6-2 and TRBV6-3, could not be told apart with the 87-base-pair reads, so those segments were excluded. A further reported finding was that TCR beta sequences accurately predicted the HLA-A and HLA-B alleles for most subjects in the first cohort. A cluster of highly shared sequence variants was judged likely to represent a technical artifact of the sequencing pipeline. Correlated functional status among segregating V segments might be attributable to linkage disequilibrium, but an unknown experimental factor could not be ruled out. A later genetic analysis reported fewer N-insertions in productive TCRs among donors in an Asian-associated ancestry cluster than the approximately 700-donor mean. While some public TCRs were present in many individuals, most TCR sequences turned up only very rarely across donors. A later analysis found that most CMV-associated TCR beta chains appeared HLA-restricted, with HLA associations seemingly driven largely by CMV exposure. Broadly in line with IMGT annotations, most TCR beta V segments showed up in productive rearrangements about 87% or about 30% of the time in an earlier analysis of 450 to 600 of the donors. Cytomegalovirus status was reported to be diagnosed by the classifier with high specificity and sensitivity in both the original and validation cohorts. When HLA alleles, especially DR and DQ, strongly co-occurred, attributing TCR associations to individual alleles was difficult. In a later analysis, the rate of TCR association differed among HLA loci, with DRB1 alleles having the most associated TCRs and HLA-C alleles having the fewest. In vitro tests confirmed that three of the cytomegalovirus-associated TCR beta chains recognize cytomegalovirus antigens. A later analysis associated around 16,000 TCR beta sequences with specific HLA alleles at a false discovery rate of 0.05. A later genetic analysis associated a missense DCLRE1C variant with V-gene and J-gene trimming of TCR beta chains, and an independent cohort replicated the association. Several of the top co-occurrence clusters appeared to be linked to parvovirus B19, influenza, CMV and Epstein-Barr virus, according to a later analysis. Compared with equally common non-associated chains, HLA-associated TCR beta chains in a later analysis were more clonally expanded and had lower generation probabilities. Because some donors lacked HLA typing at each locus, the association tests relied only on the typed subset. Because counts were too low, about 18 rarely observed V segments, including chromosome 9 orphons, were excluded from the earlier analysis of 587 of the donors. A total of roughly 160 TCR beta chains were listed by the study as associated with cytomegalovirus. This cohort had only TCR beta chains sequenced, and the lack of alpha or paired-chain data limited which features could be detected. According to the authors, the approach could potentially be generalized to other disease states and immunological phenotypes. Roughly uniform sequencing depth across donors was assumed in presence/absence analyses, although this assumption may not hold. For the cohort, immune exposure information was limited to CMV serostatus.

The cohort was made up of roughly 670 healthy bone marrow donors. All cohort members were sampled while nominally healthy, although unrecorded immune exposures were likely present. The donor was CMV seropositive and was included in the group of 270 or so seropositive cohort members. Every donor gave a peripheral blood sample, and the peripheral blood mononuclear cells from that sample were used for TCR beta sequencing. The Qiagen DNeasy Blood Extraction Kit was used to extract genomic DNA from the blood cell samples. Material for sequencing was PBMCs. The chain is made from TRBV18 and TRBJ2-7; perhaps TRBD1 is the D gene, with 5 bases matching. The receptor was isolated from a woman between 50 and 59 years old in good health and CMV-seropositive. Read as DNA, the sequence is TGTGCCAGCTCACCACCGTCAGGGAAGAACGAGCAGTACTTC. This encodes CASSPPSGKNEQYF.